These 22 T cell receptor beta chains were sequenced from one sample in a study of blood T cell repertoires in COVID-19. Only in-frame clones appear in the TCRdb table, and some are missing; sequencing was by immunoSEQ multiplex PCR. The table records fewer than 150,000 clones, about 89% of them present only once. Sequenced material: peripheral blood. The receptor set was obtained from a woman aged 70-85 years with acute or convalescent COVID-19.

The chain recombines TRBV19 with TRBJ1-5; maybe TRBD1 (5 bases). Germline assignment: CDR1 LNHDA and CDR2 SQIVND (reference sequence). V dropped 5 bases and J dropped 2 bases, with 13 bases sitting between them. The CDR3 consists of 15 residues. The CDR3 is CASSLQGHGNQPQHF. The CDR3 bases are TGTGCCAGTAGTCTCCAGGGTCATGGCAATCAGCCCCAGCATTTT.

The V call is TRBV4-1, the J call TRBJ1-4, with D perhaps matching TRBD1 (6 bases). Germline CDR1 MGHRA, CDR2 YSYEKL. The CDR3 covers 15 residues. Trimming left V 1 base short and J 8 bases short, with 14 bases between. The CDR3 DNA reads TGCGCCAGCAGCCAAGCGGACAGTAGCTGGGAAAAACTGTTTTTT. Amino acids: CASSQADSSWEKLFF.

The V call is TRBV24-1, the J call TRBJ1-2, with D maybe TRBD1 (6 bases). The CDR3 sequence is 17 residues long. Germline V lookup: CDR1 KGHDR, CDR2 SFDVKD. The V end was cut by 5 bases, the J end by 4 bases, with 22 bases between. The CDR3, as DNA: TGTGCCACCAGTGGAGCAGGGGAATATGCTTCCTCCTATGGCTACACCTTC. It encodes CATSGAGEYASSYGYTF.

The chain has TRBV18 and TRBJ1-3; 8 nucleotides line up with TRBD1. Germline CDR1 and CDR2: KGHSH and LQKENI. CDR3 length: 17 residues. V shed 2 bases, J shed 0 bases, and the junction held 6 bases outside the gene matches. The DNA for the CDR3 is TGTGCCAGCTCACCAGCGGCAGGGGGCCGCTCTGGAAACACCATATATTTT. Translating it yields CASSPAAGGRSGNTIYF. Based on the CDR3 plus reference TRBV18 and TRBJ1-3, the full variable domain is NAGVMQNPRHLVRRRGQEARLRCSPMKGHSHVYWYRQLPEEGLKFMVYLQKENIIDESGMPKERFSAEFPKEGPSILRIQQVVRGDSAAYFCASSPAAGGRSGNTIYFGEGSWLTVV.

This clone was seen a few times. V usage is TRBV10-1 and J usage is TRBJ2-2, with TRBD1 as a possible D gene (7 bases). The CDR3 consists of 20 residues. The germline V gene has CDR1 WNHNN and CDR2 SYGVQD (reference sequence). The V gene lost 0 bases and the J gene lost 0 bases, with 20 bases spanning the gap. The CDR3: CASSESAGQLGITNTGELFF. The DNA for the CDR3 is TGCGCCAGCAGTGAGTCTGCGGGACAGCTGGGAATTACGAACACCGGGGAGCTGTTTTTT.

The V gene is TRBV27, the J gene TRBJ2-7, with 7 bases aligning to TRBD1. This CDR3 contains 13 residues. The junction had 3 bases not matched to a gene; V was cut back by 4 bases and J by 3 bases. Looked up from germline, CDR1 is MNHEY and CDR2 is SMNVEV (reference sequence). The CDR3: CASSYGTDYEQYF. CDR3 nucleotide sequence: TGTGCCAGCAGTTATGGGACAGACTACGAGCAGTACTTC.

V and J are TRBV19 and TRBJ1-1; 7 nucleotides line up with TRBD1. The CDR3 has 16 amino acids. Germline values: CDR1 LNHDA, CDR2 SQIVND (reference sequence). V was pared by 6 bases and J by 3 bases, with 13 bases of the junction left unmatched. CDR3 residues: CASRDPTGYRDTEAFF. CDR3 sequence (DNA): TGTGCCAGTAGGGACCCGACAGGGTATAGGGACACTGAAGCTTTCTTT.

The V call is TRBV5-1, the J call TRBJ2-5; D perhaps matches TRBD2 (5 bases). This CDR3 is built from 15 residues. Germline V gene lookup returns CDR1 SGHRS and CDR2 YFSETQ. V lost 4 bases and J lost 2, with 15 bases in between. DNA for the CDR3: TGCGCCAGCAGCCTCGCATCGGGATCGCAAGAGACCCAGTACTTC. This codes for CASSLASGSQETQYF. Complete variable domain (other parts from reference TRBV5-1 and TRBJ2-5): KAGVTQTPRYLIKTRGQQVTLSCSPISGHRSVSWYQQTPGQGLQFLFEYFSETQRNKGNFPGRFSGRQFSNSRSEMNVSTLELGDSALYLCASSLASGSQETQYFGPGTRLLVL.

V usage is TRBV12-3 or TRBV12-4 and J usage is TRBJ2-1; D is perhaps TRBD1 (6 bases). The CDR3 totals 12 residues. V was trimmed by 6 bases and J by 6 bases, leaving 9 bases between them. The DNA of the CDR3 is TGTGCCAGCAGCAAAGGGGGCAATGAGCAGTTCTTC. This gives the protein CASSKGGNEQFF.

This sequence joins TRBV6-5 and TRBJ2-2; no reliable D call. Germline V gives CDR1 MNHEY, CDR2 SVGAGI. Between the trimmed V and J ends, which lost 6 bases and 5 bases, there was a span of 7 bases. CDR3 length: 12 amino acids. As DNA, the CDR3 is TGTGCCAGCAGACAAAATACCGGGGAGCTGTTTTTT. As protein: CASRQNTGELFF.

This chain uses TRBV7-8 with TRBJ2-5; the match to TRBD1 covers 8 bases. This CDR3 is 16 amino acids long. Looked up from germline, CDR1 is SGHVS and CDR2 is FQNEAQ. V was pared by 3 bases and J by 1 base, with 7 bases of the junction left unmatched. The DNA of the CDR3 is TGTGCCAGCAGCTTGTATTCGGGGACAGGCCAAGAGACCCAGTACTTC. Translated: CASSLYSGTGQETQYF.

This clone was counted between two and nine times. This rearrangement joins TRBV10-2 to TRBJ2-7, with 9 bases aligning to TRBD1. Germline assignment: CDR1 WSHSY and CDR2 SAAADI. Germline trimming cut 8 bases from V and 5 bases from J; bases unmatched to any gene: 13. The CDR3 runs to 15 residues. This CDR3 is CASSTHGTGRNEQYF. DNA of the CDR3: TGCGCCAGCTCTACCCACGGGACAGGGAGGAACGAGCAGTACTTC.

V usage is TRBV5-1 and J usage is TRBJ1-6, with 8 bases that match TRBD1. Germline CDR1 SGHRS, CDR2 YFSETQ. Trimming at V came to 3 bases and at J to 9 bases, leaving 8 bases not matched to a gene. The CDR3 consists of 15 residues. The CDR3 nucleotides read TGCGCCAGCAGCTCCACCGGACAGGGAGTTTCACCCCTCCACTTT. Translated: CASSSTGQGVSPLHF.

The table lists this clone with a count of one. This same CDR3 is encoded by further DNA sequences in the sample. The rearrangement joins TRBV5-6 to TRBJ1-5, with 9 bases identical to TRBD1. CDR3 size: 15 residues. Trimming cost V 0 bases and J 2 bases; bases outside gene matches: 0. CDR1 and CDR2 (germline): SGHDT, YYEEEE. The CDR3 nucleotides read TGTGCCAGCAGCTTGGGGGACAGGGGCAATCAGCCCCAGCATTTT. It encodes CASSLGDRGNQPQHF.

This sequence joins TRBV21-1 and TRBJ2-1; TRBD2 is taken as the D call from the table, unchecked against the DNA. TRBV21-1 is classified as a pseudogene. This CDR3 has 15 residues. The CDR3 DNA reads TGTGCCAGCAGACCGAGCGGGGGGGCAGGCAATGAGCAGTTCTTC. It is translated as CASRPSGGAGNEQFF.

The rearrangement uses TRBV2 and TRBJ1-6; no clear D gene. Trimming cost V 4 bases and J 14 bases, with 9 bases left between them. Germline V gives CDR1 SNHLY, CDR2 FYNNEI. This CDR3 has 11 amino acids. CDR3 sequence: CASSATSALHF. The DNA of the CDR3 is TGTGCCAGCAGTGCTACTTCGGCCCTCCACTTT.

V usage is TRBV4-2 and J usage is TRBJ1-5; TRBD1 is a possible D gene (5 bases). The CDR3 extends over 14 amino acids. Germline V gene lookup returns CDR1 LGHNA and CDR2 YNFKEQ. Trimming shortened V by 1 base and J by 7 bases, and 11 bases separated the two germline ends. This chain's CDR3 is CASSQGQGGQPQHF. In nucleotides, the CDR3 is TGTGCCAGCAGCCAAGGGCAGGGCGGCCAGCCCCAGCATTTT.

This clone is a singleton in its sample. J is TRBJ2-7 and V is TRBV5-6, with 10 positions matching TRBD1. Germline lookup yields CDR1 SGHDT and CDR2 YYEEEE. The length of the CDR3 is 14 residues. With 4 bases clipped from V and 2 bases from J, the junction kept 3 bases outside the gene matches. The CDR3 region has the DNA TGTGCCAGCAGCGAGACAGGGGGCCCCTACGAGCAGTACTTC. Its protein product is CASSETGGPYEQYF.

Details on this clone: At one end the junction does not follow the germline gene, possibly because of a read error. The chain recombines TRBV7-9 with TRBJ2-5; TRBD1 matches 8 bases. CDR1 is SEHNR, CDR2 FQNEAQ, per germline (reference sequence). This CDR3 region has 14 residues. The CDR3 protein is CASSLAGRSQQGDF. CDR3 nucleotide sequence: TGTGCCAGCAGCTTAGCTGGTCGGAGTCAACAGGGGGACTTC. Full variable domain (remainder filled in from reference TRBV7-9 and TRBJ2-5): DTGVSQNPRHKITKRGQNVTFRCDPISEHNRLYWYRQTLGQGPEFLTYFQNEAQLEKSRLLSDRFSAERPKGSFSTLEIQRTEQGDSAMYLCASSLAGRSQQGDFGPGTRLLVL.

CDR3 residues: CASSLQPDTDTQYF. As DNA, the CDR3 is TGTGCCAGCAGCTTACAACCCGACACAGATACGCAGTATTTT. The chain joins TRBV5-8 to TRBJ2-3, with D uncertain. The CDR3 sequence is 14 residues long. V dropped 2 bases and J dropped 2 bases, with 9 bases sitting between them. Germline values: CDR1 SGHTS, CDR2 YDEGEE.

This chain uses TRBV19 with TRBJ2-3, with 7 positions matching TRBD1. The germline V gene has CDR1 LNHDA and CDR2 SQIVND (reference sequence). With 4 bases clipped from V and 4 bases from J, the junction kept 5 bases outside the gene matches. This CDR3 region has 14 residues. The CDR3 loop is CASSTTGRSDTQYF. The CDR3 bases are TGTGCCAGTAGTACGACAGGGCGGTCAGATACGCAGTATTTT.

The genes are TRBV19 and TRBJ2-6, with unresolved D. Germline CDR1 and CDR2: LNHDA and SQIVND (reference sequence). With 7 bases removed from V and 0 bases from J, the gap between germline ends came to 10 bases. The CDR3 has 15 amino acids. The CDR3 spells CASTKTYSGANVLTF. The DNA of the CDR3 is TGTGCCAGTACCAAAACATACTCTGGGGCCAACGTCCTGACTTTC. The full variable domain, completed using reference TRBV19 and TRBJ2-6, is DGGITQSPKYLFRKEGQNVTLSCEQNLNHDAMYWYRQDPGQGLRLIYYSQIVNDFQKGDIAEGYSVSREKKESFPLTVTSAQKNPTAFYLCASTKTYSGANVLTFGAGSRLTVL.